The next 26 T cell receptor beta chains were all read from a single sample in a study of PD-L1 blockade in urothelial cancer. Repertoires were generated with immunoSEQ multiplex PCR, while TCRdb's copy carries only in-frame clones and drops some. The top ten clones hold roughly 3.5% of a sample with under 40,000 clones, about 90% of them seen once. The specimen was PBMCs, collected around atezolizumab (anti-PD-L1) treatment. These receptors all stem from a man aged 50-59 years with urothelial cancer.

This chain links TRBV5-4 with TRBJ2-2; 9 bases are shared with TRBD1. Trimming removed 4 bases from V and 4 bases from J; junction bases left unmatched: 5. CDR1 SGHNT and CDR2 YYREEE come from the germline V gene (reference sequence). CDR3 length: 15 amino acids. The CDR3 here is CASSPGQGLTGELFF. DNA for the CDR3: TGTGCCAGCAGCCCTGGACAGGGGCTCACCGGGGAGCTGTTTTTT.

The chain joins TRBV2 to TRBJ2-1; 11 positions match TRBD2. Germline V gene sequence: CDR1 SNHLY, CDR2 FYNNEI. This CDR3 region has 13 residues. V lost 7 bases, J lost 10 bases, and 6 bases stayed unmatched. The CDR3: CASIGTSGGEQFF. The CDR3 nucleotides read TGTGCCAGCATTGGGACTAGCGGAGGGGAGCAGTTCTTC. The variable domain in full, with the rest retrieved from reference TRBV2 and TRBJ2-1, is EPEVTQTPSHQVTQMGQEVILRCVPISNHLYFYWYRQILGQKVEFLVSFYNNEISEKSEIFDDQFSVERPDGSNFTLKIRSTKLEDSAMYFCASIGTSGGEQFFGPGTRLTVL.

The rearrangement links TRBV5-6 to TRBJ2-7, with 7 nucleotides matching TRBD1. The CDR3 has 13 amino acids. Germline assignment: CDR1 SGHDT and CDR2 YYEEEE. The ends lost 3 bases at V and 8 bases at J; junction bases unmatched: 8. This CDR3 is CASSSTGAGKQYF. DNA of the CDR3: TGTGCCAGCAGCTCCACAGGGGCCGGGAAGCAGTACTTC.

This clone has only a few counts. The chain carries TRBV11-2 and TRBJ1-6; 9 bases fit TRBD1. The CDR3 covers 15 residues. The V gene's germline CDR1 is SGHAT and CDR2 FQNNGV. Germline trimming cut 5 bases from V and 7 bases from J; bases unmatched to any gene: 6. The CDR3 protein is CASSPRDRDNSPLHF. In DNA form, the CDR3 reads TGTGCCAGCAGCCCCCGGGACAGGGACAATTCACCCCTCCACTTT.

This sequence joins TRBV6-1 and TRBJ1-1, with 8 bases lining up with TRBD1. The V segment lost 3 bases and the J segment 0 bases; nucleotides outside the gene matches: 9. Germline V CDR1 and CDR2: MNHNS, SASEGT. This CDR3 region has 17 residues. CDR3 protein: CASSDRTGTGMNTEAFF. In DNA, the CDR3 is TGTGCCAGCAGTGACCGGACAGGGACGGGGATGAACACTGAAGCTTTCTTT.

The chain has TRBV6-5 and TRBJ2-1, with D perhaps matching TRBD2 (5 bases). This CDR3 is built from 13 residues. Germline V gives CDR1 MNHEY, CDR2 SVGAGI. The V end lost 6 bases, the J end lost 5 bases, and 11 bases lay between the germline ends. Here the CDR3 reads CASRDFSHNEQFF. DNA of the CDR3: TGTGCCAGCAGGGACTTTAGTCACAATGAGCAGTTCTTC.

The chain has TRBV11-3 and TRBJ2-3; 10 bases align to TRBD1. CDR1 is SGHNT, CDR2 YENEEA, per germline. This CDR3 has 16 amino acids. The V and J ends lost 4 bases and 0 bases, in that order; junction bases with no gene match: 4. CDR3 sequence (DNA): TGTGCCAGCAGCTCCGGGACAGGGGCTAGCACAGATACGCAGTATTTT. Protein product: CASSSGTGASTDTQYF.

As DNA, the CDR3 is TGTGCCAGCAGCTCGCTCGAAGGACAGTTCAGCAGGCCTAACTATGGCTACACCTTC. This translates into CASSSLEGQFSRPNYGYTF. The chain carries TRBV5-6 and TRBJ1-2; D perhaps matches TRBD1 (6 bases). The V end lost 3 bases, the J end lost 0 bases, and 24 bases lay between the germline ends. The germline CDR1 and CDR2 sequences are SGHDT and YYEEEE. The CDR3 is 19 residues long.

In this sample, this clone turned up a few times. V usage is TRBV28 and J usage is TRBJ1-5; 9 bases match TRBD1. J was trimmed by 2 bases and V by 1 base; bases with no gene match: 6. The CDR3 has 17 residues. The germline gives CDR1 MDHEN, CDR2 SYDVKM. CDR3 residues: CASSLFPTGGGNQPQHF. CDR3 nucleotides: TGTGCCAGCAGTTTATTCCCGACAGGGGGAGGCAATCAGCCCCAGCATTTT.

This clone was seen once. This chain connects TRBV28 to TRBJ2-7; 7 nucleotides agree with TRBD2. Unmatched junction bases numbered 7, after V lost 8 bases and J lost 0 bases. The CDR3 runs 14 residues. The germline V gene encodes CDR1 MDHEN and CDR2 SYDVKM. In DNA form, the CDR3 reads TGTGCCAGCCGGTCCGAGCGGGACTCCTACGAGCAGTACTTC. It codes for CASRSERDSYEQYF.

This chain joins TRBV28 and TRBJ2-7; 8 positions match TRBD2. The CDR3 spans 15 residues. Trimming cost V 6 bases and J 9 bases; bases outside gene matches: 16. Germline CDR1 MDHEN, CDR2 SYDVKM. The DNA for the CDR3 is TGTGCCAGCAGGGGGCAAGCGGGAGCCCTTTGGGGGCAGTACTTC. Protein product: CASRGQAGALWGQYF.

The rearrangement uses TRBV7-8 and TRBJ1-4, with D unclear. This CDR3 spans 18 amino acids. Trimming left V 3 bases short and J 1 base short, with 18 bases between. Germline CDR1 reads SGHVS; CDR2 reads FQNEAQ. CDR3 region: CASSLFRVPMGTNEKLFF. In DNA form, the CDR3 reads TGTGCCAGCAGCTTGTTCCGGGTCCCAATGGGAACTAATGAAAAACTGTTTTTT.

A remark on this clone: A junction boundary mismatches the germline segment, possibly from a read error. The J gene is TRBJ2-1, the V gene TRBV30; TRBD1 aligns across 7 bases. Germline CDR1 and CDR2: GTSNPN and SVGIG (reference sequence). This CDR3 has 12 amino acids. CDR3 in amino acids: CAWTQGGNKQFF. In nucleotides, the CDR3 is TGTGCCTGGACCCAAGGGGGCAATAAGCAGTTCTTC.

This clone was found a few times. The CDR3 DNA follows: TGTGCGACAGGCATCAACTATGGCTACACCTTC. This encodes CATGINYGYTF. This chain joins TRBV5-8 and TRBJ1-2; maybe TRBD1 (6 bases). In germline, CDR1 is SGHTS, CDR2 YDEGEE. The CDR3 is 11 residues long.

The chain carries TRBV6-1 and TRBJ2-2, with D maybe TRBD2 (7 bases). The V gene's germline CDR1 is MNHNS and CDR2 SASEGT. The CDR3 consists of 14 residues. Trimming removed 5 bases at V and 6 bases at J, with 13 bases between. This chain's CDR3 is CASSTREGAGELFF. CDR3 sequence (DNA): TGTGCCAGCAGTACCAGGGAGGGGGCCGGGGAGCTGTTTTTT.

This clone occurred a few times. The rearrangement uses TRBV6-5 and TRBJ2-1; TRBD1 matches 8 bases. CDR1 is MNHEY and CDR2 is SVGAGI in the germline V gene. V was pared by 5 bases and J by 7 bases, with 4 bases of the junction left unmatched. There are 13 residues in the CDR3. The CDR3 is CASSRQGRNEQFF. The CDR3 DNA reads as TGTGCCAGCAGTAGACAGGGGAGGAATGAGCAGTTCTTC.

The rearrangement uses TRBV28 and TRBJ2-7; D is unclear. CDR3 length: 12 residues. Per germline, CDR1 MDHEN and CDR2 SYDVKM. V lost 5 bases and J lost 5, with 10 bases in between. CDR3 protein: CASSPVADEQYF. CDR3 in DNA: TGTGCCAGCAGTCCCGTGGCGGACGAGCAGTACTTC.

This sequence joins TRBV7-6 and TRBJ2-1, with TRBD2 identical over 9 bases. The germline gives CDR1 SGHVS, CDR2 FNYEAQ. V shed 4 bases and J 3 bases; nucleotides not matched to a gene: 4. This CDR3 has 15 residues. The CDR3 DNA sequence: TGTGCCAGCAGCTCCAGCGGGAGGCACTACAATGAGCAGTTCTTC. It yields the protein CASSSSGRHYNEQFF.

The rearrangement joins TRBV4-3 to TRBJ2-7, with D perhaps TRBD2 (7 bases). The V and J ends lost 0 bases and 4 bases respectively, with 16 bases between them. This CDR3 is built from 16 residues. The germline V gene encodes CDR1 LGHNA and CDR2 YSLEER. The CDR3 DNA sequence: TGCGCCAGCAGCCAAGAGTCGGGGGCCGGGGGGTACGAGCAGTACTTC. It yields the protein CASSQESGAGGYEQYF.

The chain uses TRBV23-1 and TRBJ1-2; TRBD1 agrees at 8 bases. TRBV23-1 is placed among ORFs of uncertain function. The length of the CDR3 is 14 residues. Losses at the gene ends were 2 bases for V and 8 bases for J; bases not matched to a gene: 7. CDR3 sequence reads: CASSQPGTGNGYTF. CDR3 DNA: TGCGCCAGCAGTCAACCCGGGACAGGTAACGGCTACACCTTC.

In DNA form, the CDR3 reads TGTGCCAGCAGCTTAGAGGGACATCAGCATTTT. Translation: CASSLEGHQHF. This chain uses TRBV7-2 with TRBJ1-5, with TRBD1 as a possible D gene (6 bases). This CDR3 region has 11 residues. From germline, CDR1 is SGHTA and CDR2 FQGNSA. V was clipped by 1 base and J by 13 bases, with 8 bases between them.

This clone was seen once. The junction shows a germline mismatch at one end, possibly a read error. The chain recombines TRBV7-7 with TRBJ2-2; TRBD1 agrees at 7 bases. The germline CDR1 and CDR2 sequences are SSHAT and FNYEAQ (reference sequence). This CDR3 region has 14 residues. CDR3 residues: CASSLRQGTGELFF. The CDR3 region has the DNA TGTGCTAGCAGCTTAAGACAGGGCACCGGGGAGCTGTTTTTT.

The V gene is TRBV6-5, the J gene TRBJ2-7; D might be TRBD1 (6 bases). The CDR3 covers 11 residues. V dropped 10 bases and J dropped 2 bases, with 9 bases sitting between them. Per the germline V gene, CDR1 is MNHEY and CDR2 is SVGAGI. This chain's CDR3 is CATGDTYEQYF. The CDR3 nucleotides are TGTGCCACAGGGGATACCTACGAGCAGTACTTC.

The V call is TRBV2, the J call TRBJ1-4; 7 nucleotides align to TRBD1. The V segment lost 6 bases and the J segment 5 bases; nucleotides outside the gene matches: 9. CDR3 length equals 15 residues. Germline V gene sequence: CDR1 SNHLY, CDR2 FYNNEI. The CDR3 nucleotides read TGTGCCAGCAGAGACAAGGGGGCGAGCAATGAAAAACTGTTTTTT. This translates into CASRDKGASNEKLFF.

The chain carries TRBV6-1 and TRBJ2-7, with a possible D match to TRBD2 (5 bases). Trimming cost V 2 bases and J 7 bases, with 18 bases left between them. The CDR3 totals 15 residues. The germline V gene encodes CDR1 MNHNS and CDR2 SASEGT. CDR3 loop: CASSEWLEDTWEQYF. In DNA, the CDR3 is TGTGCCAGCAGTGAATGGCTGGAGGATACCTGGGAGCAGTACTTC.

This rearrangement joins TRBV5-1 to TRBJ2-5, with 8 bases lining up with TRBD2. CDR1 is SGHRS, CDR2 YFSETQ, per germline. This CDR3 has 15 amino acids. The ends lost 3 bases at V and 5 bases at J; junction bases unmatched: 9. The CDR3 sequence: CASSYYGGAGETQYF. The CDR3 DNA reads TGCGCCAGCAGCTACTACGGGGGGGCCGGGGAGACCCAGTACTTC. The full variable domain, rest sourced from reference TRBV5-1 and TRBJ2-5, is KAGVTQTPRYLIKTRGQQVTLSCSPISGHRSVSWYQQTPGQGLQFLFEYFSETQRNKGNFPGRFSGRQFSNSRSEMNVSTLELGDSALYLCASSYYGGAGETQYFGPGTRLLVL.